This T cell receptor beta chain is from a study of CD8 T cells in ankylosing spondylitis. Broader study findings: A TCR beta motif made of eight highly homologous variants seemed typical of ankylosing spondylitis blood.

Remarks on this clonotype: Its antigen remains unknown.

TCRdb itself ran the 5' RACE reads through MiXCR, one entry per CDR3 protein. Of approximately 550,000 distinct CDR3 sequences in the sample, about 12% were seen once. This CDR3 has 12 residues. Germline V gene lookup returns CDR1 GTSNPN and CDR2 SVGIG (reference sequence). The V gene lost 5 bases and the J gene lost 2 bases, with 7 bases spanning the gap. V is TRBV30 and J is TRBJ1-5; maybe TRBD1 (5 bases). Material for sequencing was blood, either unsorted or a sorted T cell fraction (not recorded which). This TCR derives from a male donor with ankylosing spondylitis. The CDR3: CAWGGGNQPQHF. In DNA form, the CDR3 reads TGTGCCTGGGGAGGGGGCAATCAGCCCCAGCATTTT.